These 3 T cell receptor beta chains share one sample of origin, sequenced in a study of T cell responses to AZD1222 COVID-19 vaccine. This table comes from immunoSEQ multiplex PCR, and its TCRdb copy is limited to in-frame clones, with some not included. The sample includes 95,000 to 150,000 clones, 80% to 95% seen only once; the top ten take around 15%. Sequenced material: peripheral blood, taken on day 0 of AZD1222 vaccination. These receptors were taken from an adult in good health.

The gene calls are TRBV21-1 and TRBJ1-1; the table gives TRBD1 as D, unverified against the DNA. TRBV21-1 is marked as a pseudogene. The CDR3 is 16 amino acids. CDR3 in amino acids: CASSTKEQGLNTEAFF. The CDR3 DNA reads TGTGCCAGCAGCACAAAAGAACAGGGCCTGAACACTGAAGCTTTCTTT.

V usage is TRBV4-3 and J usage is TRBJ2-1; D possibly uses TRBD1 or TRBD2 (5 bases each). V was pared by 0 bases and J by 7 bases, with 16 bases between. The CDR3 contains 16 residues. The V gene's germline CDR1 is LGHNA and CDR2 YSLEER. The CDR3 reads CASSQDSKGWGNEQFF. In nucleotides, the CDR3 is TGCGCCAGCAGCCAAGATTCCAAGGGGTGGGGGAATGAGCAGTTCTTC.

The chain is built from TRBV6-2 or TRBV6-3 and TRBJ1-2; 8 bases agree with TRBD1. The germline V gene has CDR1 MNHEY and CDR2 SVGEGT. Trimming removed 4 bases from V and 4 bases from J; junction bases left unmatched: 11. The CDR3 sequence is 16 residues long. In DNA, the CDR3 is TGTGCCAGCAGTTCCGGGACAGGAAGGATGATCTATGGCTACACCTTC. It is translated as CASSSGTGRMIYGYTF.